Below, 23 T cell receptor beta chains from the same sample are listed, as sequenced in a study of OX40 agonist ivuxolimab in advanced cancers. The assay was immunoSEQ multiplex PCR, and TCRdb's table has in-frame clones only and misses some. In the table there are 75,000 to 100,000 clones, less than 85% of which are singletons. The sample here was CD4+ or CD8+ T cells sorted from blood, taken in a trial of the OX40 agonist ivuxolimab. The receptors originated from an adult with an advanced solid tumor such as melanoma, head and neck, liver or kidney cancer.

This rearrangement joins TRBV4-1 to TRBJ1-3; D gene unclear. Germline V CDR1 and CDR2: MGHRA, YSYEKL. Trimming took off 1 base at V and 0 bases at J, with 10 bases between the two ends. The CDR3 is 16 amino acids. The DNA for the CDR3 is TGCGCCAGCAGCCAAGTAGACACCACCTCTGGAAACACCATATATTTT. It encodes CASSQVDTTSGNTIYF.

The V call is TRBV30, the J call TRBJ1-1; 9 nucleotides align to TRBD1. This CDR3 is built from 15 residues. V trimming: 5 bases; J trimming: 2 bases; junction bases outside the gene matches: 9. Germline V gene sequence: CDR1 GTSNPN, CDR2 SVGIG (reference sequence). The CDR3 protein is CAWGSTGGINTEAFF. The CDR3 DNA reads TGTGCCTGGGGGTCGACAGGGGGTATCAACACTGAAGCTTTCTTT.

This chain connects TRBV2 to TRBJ2-7; 7 bases are shared with TRBD1. Unmatched junction bases numbered 4, after V lost 2 bases and J lost 3 bases. Germline V gives CDR1 SNHLY, CDR2 FYNNEI. The CDR3 runs to 14 residues. This CDR3 is CASSERTGYYEQYF. DNA for the CDR3: TGTGCCAGCAGTGAACGGACAGGATACTACGAGCAGTACTTC.

The chain combines TRBV7-2 with TRBJ2-3; no clear D. The V gene lost 5 bases and the J gene lost 1 base, with 7 bases spanning the gap. Per germline, CDR1 SGHTA and CDR2 FQGNSA. The CDR3 extends over 13 amino acids. The CDR3 reads CASSPRGTDTQYF. The CDR3 DNA reads as TGTGCCAGCAGCCCTAGGGGCACAGATACGCAGTATTTT.

The chain couples TRBV10-3 to TRBJ2-2; 11 nucleotides align to TRBD2. CDR3 length: 19 residues. V lost 0 bases to trimming and J lost 4 bases; unmatched junction nucleotides: 10. Per the germline V gene, CDR1 is ENHRY and CDR2 is SYGVKD. For the CDR3, the DNA is TGTGCCATCAGTGAGTCGATACTAGCGGGAGAGTCTCGCACCGGGGAGCTGTTTTTT. This sequence encodes CAISESILAGESRTGELFF.

The chain combines TRBV5-1 with TRBJ1-2; D gene uncertain. The germline gives CDR1 SGHRS, CDR2 YFSETQ. There are 15 residues in the CDR3. V was shortened by 4 bases and J by 4 bases, with 17 bases between the two germline ends. The DNA for the CDR3 is TGCGCCAGCAGCGTGGACGGAAGTATTCTCTATGGCTACACCTTC. Residues: CASSVDGSILYGYTF.

This clone was observed a handful of times. This sequence joins TRBV6-5 and TRBJ2-3, with D unresolved. The V gene lost 5 bases and the J gene lost 2 bases, with 11 bases spanning the gap. The germline CDR1 and CDR2 sequences are MNHEY and SVGAGI. The CDR3 is 14 amino acids. In DNA, the CDR3 is TGTGCCAGCAGTCTAGGGTTTAACACAGATACGCAGTATTTT. Amino acid sequence: CASSLGFNTDTQYF.

This clone has a single count. The chain links TRBV7-9 to TRBJ1-4, with D maybe TRBD1 (5 bases). In germline, CDR1 is SEHNR, CDR2 FQNEAQ (reference sequence). The CDR3 is made up of 14 amino acids. V lost 4 bases, J lost 0 bases, and 6 bases lay in between. CDR3 sequence reads: CASSWGATNEKLFF. CDR3 coding DNA: TGTGCCAGCAGCTGGGGGGCAACTAATGAAAAACTGTTTTTT.

This chain links TRBV7-2 with TRBJ2-7; 8 bases fit TRBD1. Looked up from germline, CDR1 is SGHTA and CDR2 is FQGNSA. The V gene end was trimmed by 7 bases and the J gene end by 4 bases; junction bases not matched to a gene: 9. There are 14 residues in the CDR3. The CDR3 reads CASTSGQGLYEQYF. In DNA form, the CDR3 reads TGTGCCAGCACCTCCGGACAGGGCTTATACGAGCAGTACTTC.

V is TRBV7-6 and J is TRBJ2-7, with a weak D call TRBD1 (6 bases). The ends were cut back, 2 bases at V and 1 base at J, with 15 bases in the middle. This CDR3 is built from 16 residues. Germline V gives CDR1 SGHVS, CDR2 FNYEAQ. CDR3 region: CASSLPKTGTSYEQYF. The CDR3 coding sequence is TGTGCCAGCAGCTTACCCAAGACAGGCACTTCCTACGAGCAGTACTTC.

This chain uses TRBV19 with TRBJ2-2; 9 bases agree with TRBD2. Trimming took 8 bases from V and 4 from J; bases not matched to a gene: 17. The CDR3 is made up of 18 amino acids. Germline lookup yields CDR1 LNHDA and CDR2 SQIVND (reference sequence). The CDR3 DNA is TGTGCCAGTTTCTCCGGGACTAGCCTTTTTGTGAGCACCGGGGAGCTGTTTTTT. The encoded protein is CASFSGTSLFVSTGELFF.

This sequence joins TRBV6-6 and TRBJ1-1; D may be TRBD1 (5 bases). The CDR3 runs to 14 residues. Trimming left V 4 bases short and J 5 bases short, with 14 bases between. Germline assignment: CDR1 MNHNY and CDR2 SVGAGI (reference sequence). CDR3 nucleotides: TGTGCCAGCAGTTGGGACTCCTGGTGGACTGAAGCTTTCTTT. Amino acid sequence: CASSWDSWWTEAFF.

The chain has TRBV2 and TRBJ2-6; 10 bases align to TRBD1. The CDR3 loop spans 17 amino acids. After removal of 5 bases from V and 4 bases from J, the junction contained 8 bases not matched to a gene. The germline V gene has CDR1 SNHLY and CDR2 FYNNEI. For the CDR3, the DNA is TGTGCCAGCAGTTCCGACGGGACAGGGGTCGGGGCCAACGTCCTGACTTTC. Translating gives CASSSDGTGVGANVLTF.

The chain links TRBV5-1 to TRBJ2-7; 8 bases line up with TRBD1. V shed 2 bases and J 4 bases; nucleotides not matched to a gene: 8. In germline, CDR1 is SGHRS, CDR2 YFSETQ. CDR3 length: 15 amino acids. CDR3 bases: TGCGCCAGCAGCTTACTCCAGGGGGCGGAGTACGAGCAGTACTTC. Translated, it gives CASSLLQGAEYEQYF.

This chain uses TRBV15 with TRBJ1-5; possible D gene TRBD1, 6 bases. Trimming pared 0 bases from V and 0 bases from J, leaving 9 bases between. This CDR3 is 16 amino acids long. From germline, CDR1 is LNHNV and CDR2 YYDKDF (reference sequence). The CDR3 region is CATSRDGQLSNQPQHF. CDR3 bases: TGTGCCACCAGCAGAGATGGACAGCTTAGCAATCAGCCCCAGCATTTT.

The chain recombines TRBV5-1 with TRBJ1-1; 8 bases line up with TRBD1. This CDR3 spans 14 amino acids. Trimming at V came to 0 bases and at J to 4 bases, leaving 2 bases not matched to a gene. Germline V CDR1 and CDR2: SGHRS, YFSETQ. The CDR3 sequence: CASSLVQGGTEAFF. In nucleotides, the CDR3 is TGCGCCAGCAGCTTGGTACAGGGGGGCACTGAAGCTTTCTTT. Full variable domain (remainder filled in from reference TRBV5-1 and TRBJ1-1): KAGVTQTPRYLIKTRGQQVTLSCSPISGHRSVSWYQQTPGQGLQFLFEYFSETQRNKGNFPGRFSGRQFSNSRSEMNVSTLELGDSALYLCASSLVQGGTEAFFGQGTRLTVV.

Only a few counts were recorded for this clone. The chain links TRBV5-4 to TRBJ2-7; perhaps TRBD1 as D (6 bases). V dropped 7 bases and J dropped 4 bases, with 12 bases sitting between them. Germline V lookup: CDR1 SGHNT, CDR2 YYREEE (reference sequence). The CDR3 totals 12 residues. The CDR3 loop reads CASSQDSYEQYF. In nucleotides, the CDR3 is TGTGCCAGCTCACAGGACAGTTACGAGCAGTACTTC.

The rearrangement joins TRBV21-1 to TRBJ2-5; the table names TRBD2, a call not compared with the DNA. TRBJ2-7 explains the end of the DNA better; the J call may be wrong. TRBV21-1 is flagged as a pseudogene. The CDR3 length is 14 residues. The DNA for the CDR3 is TGTGCCAGCAGCTCCCGCCCCCGCCTCTACGAGCAGTACTTC. This gives the protein CASSSRPRLYEQYF.

This clone was observed a handful of times. V gene TRBV2 combines with J gene TRBJ1-2; TRBD1 might be the D (6 bases). CDR1 is SNHLY, CDR2 FYNNEI, per germline. The CDR3 covers 13 residues. V lost 0 bases and J 5 bases, leaving 7 bases between the germline ends. The DNA for the CDR3 is TGTGCCAGCAGTGAAGCTACAGGGTATGGCTACACCTTC. This translates into CASSEATGYGYTF. Full variable domain (missing parts from reference TRBV2 and TRBJ1-2): EPEVTQTPSHQVTQMGQEVILRCVPISNHLYFYWYRQILGQKVEFLVSFYNNEISEKSEIFDDQFSVERPDGSNFTLKIRSTKLEDSAMYFCASSEATGYGYTFGSGTRLTVV.

This chain uses TRBV27 with TRBJ2-7, with TRBD2 as a possible D gene (7 bases). Germline V gene sequence: CDR1 MNHEY, CDR2 SMNVEV (reference sequence). Trimming removed 3 bases from V and 5 bases from J, with 14 bases in between. There are 14 residues in the CDR3. The CDR3 sequence is CASSFSGGEHEQYF. In DNA, the CDR3 is TGTGCCAGCAGTTTTTCGGGGGGCGAACACGAGCAGTACTTC.

V gene TRBV6-5 combines with J gene TRBJ2-7; D uncertain. This CDR3 has 14 residues. V lost 2 bases and J lost 4, with 12 bases in between. The germline gives CDR1 MNHEY, CDR2 SVGAGI. In DNA, the CDR3 is TGTGCCAGCAGTTACACCGACGGGCAGTACGAGCAGTACTTC. This gives the protein CASSYTDGQYEQYF.

The genes are TRBV27 and TRBJ1-4; D unresolved. Per germline, CDR1 MNHEY and CDR2 SMNVEV (reference sequence). V lost 2 bases, J lost 2 bases, and 9 bases lay in between. This CDR3 is 15 amino acids long. The CDR3 DNA sequence: TGTGCCAGCAGTTTAGTCGGGCGGACTAATGAAAAACTGTTTTTT. Protein sequence: CASSLVGRTNEKLFF.

The chain couples TRBV10-3 to TRBJ1-2; a possible D gene is TRBD1 (6 bases). Germline V lookup: CDR1 ENHRY, CDR2 SYGVKD. V dropped 6 bases and J dropped 4 bases, with 12 bases sitting between them. CDR3 length equals 13 residues. The CDR3 here is CAIRIQGPYGYTF. As DNA, the CDR3 is TGTGCCATCAGGATACAGGGCCCCTATGGCTACACCTTC.